This T cell receptor (beta chain) stems from a study of T cell changes during pregnancy in multiple sclerosis. This clone has just one count. Germline V lookup: CDR1 SGHRS, CDR2 YFSETQ. This CDR3 region has 13 residues. Deletions cut 3 bases from V and 8 bases from J, with 14 bases between. Method: immunoSEQ multiplex PCR; TCRdb's copy keeps in-frame clones and lacks some. The data show 60,000 to 70,000 clones, approximately 89% seen once. The V gene is TRBV5-1, the J gene TRBJ1-2; possible D gene TRBD1, 6 bases. Sequenced material: peripheral blood, taken in the third trimester of pregnancy. The sequence came from a female donor in good health, enrolled as a control in a pregnancy study. CDR3 loop: CASSSSGEGGYTF. The CDR3 coding sequence is TGCGCCAGCAGCTCCTCAGGGGAGGGGGGCTACACCTTC.